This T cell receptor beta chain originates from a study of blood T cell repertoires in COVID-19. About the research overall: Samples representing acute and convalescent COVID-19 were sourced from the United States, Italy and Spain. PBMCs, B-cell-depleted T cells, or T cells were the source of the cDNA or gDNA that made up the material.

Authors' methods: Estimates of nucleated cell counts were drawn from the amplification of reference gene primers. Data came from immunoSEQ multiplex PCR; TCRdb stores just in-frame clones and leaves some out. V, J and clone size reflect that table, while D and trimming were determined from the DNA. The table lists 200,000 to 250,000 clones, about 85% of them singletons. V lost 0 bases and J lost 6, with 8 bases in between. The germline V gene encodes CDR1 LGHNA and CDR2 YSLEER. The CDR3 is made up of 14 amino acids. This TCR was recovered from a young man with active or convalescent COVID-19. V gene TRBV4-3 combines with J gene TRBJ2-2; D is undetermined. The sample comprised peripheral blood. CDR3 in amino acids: CASSQDRVPGELFF. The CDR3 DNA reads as TGCGCCAGCAGCCAAGATCGAGTCCCCGGGGAGCTGTTTTTT.